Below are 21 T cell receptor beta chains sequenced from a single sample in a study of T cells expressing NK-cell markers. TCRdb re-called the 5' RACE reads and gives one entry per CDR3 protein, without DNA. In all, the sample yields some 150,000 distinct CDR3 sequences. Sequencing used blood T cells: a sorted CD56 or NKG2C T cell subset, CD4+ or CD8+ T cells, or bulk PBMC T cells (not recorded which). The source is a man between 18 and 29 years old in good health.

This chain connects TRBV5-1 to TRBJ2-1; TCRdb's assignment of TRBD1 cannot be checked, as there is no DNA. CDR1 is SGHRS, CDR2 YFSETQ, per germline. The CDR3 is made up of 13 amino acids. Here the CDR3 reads CASSLAQAHEQFF.

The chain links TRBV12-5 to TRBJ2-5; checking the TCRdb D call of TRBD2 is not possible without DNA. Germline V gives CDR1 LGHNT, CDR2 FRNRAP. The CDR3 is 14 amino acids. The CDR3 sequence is CASGLGSKEETQYF.

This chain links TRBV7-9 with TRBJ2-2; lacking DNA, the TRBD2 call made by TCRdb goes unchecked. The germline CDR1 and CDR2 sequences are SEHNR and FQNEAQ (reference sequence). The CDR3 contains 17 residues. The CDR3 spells CASSLDFRTTNTGELFF.

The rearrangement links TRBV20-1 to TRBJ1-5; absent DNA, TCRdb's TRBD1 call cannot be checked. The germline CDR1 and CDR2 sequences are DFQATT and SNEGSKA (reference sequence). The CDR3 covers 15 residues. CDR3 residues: CSANGQAISNQPQHF.

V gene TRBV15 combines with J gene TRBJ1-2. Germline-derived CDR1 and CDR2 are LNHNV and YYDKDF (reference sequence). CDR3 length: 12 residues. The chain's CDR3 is CATSRENDGYTF.

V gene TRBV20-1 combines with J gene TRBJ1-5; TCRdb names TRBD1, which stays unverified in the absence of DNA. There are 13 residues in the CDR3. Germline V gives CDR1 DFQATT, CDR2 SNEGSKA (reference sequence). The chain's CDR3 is CSARGDSNQPQHF.

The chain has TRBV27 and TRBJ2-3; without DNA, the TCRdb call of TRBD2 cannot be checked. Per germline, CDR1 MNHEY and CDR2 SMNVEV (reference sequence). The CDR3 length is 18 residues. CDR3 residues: CASSLTVLAGGPTDTQYF.

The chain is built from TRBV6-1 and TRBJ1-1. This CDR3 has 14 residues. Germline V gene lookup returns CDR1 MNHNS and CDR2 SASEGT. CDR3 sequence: CASSAVGGGTEAFF.

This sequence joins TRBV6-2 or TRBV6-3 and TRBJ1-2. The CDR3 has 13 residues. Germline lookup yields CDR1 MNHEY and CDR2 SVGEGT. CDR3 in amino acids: CASSFGRNYGYTF.

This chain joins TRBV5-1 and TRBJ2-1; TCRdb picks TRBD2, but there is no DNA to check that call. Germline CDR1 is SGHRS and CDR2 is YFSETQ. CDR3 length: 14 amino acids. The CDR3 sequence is CASSSGSSYNEQFF.

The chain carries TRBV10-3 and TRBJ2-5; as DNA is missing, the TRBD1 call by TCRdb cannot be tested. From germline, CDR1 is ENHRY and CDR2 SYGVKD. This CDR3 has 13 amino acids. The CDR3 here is CAISLGGQETQYF.

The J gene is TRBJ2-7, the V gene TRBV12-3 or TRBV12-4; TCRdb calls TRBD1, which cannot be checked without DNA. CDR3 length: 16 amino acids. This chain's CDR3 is CASTLLISGSSYEQYF.

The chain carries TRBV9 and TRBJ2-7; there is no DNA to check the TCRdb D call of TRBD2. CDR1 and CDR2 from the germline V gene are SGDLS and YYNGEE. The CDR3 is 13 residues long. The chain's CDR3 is CASSGTSGIEQYF.

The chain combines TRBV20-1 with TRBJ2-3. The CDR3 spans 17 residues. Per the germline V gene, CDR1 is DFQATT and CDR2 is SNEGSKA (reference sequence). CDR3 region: CSARVVLDDLSTDTQYF.

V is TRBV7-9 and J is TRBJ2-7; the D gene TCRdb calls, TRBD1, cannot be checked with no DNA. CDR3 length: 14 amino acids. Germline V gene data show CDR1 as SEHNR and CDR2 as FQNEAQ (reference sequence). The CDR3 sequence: CASSTSNWGGVQYF.

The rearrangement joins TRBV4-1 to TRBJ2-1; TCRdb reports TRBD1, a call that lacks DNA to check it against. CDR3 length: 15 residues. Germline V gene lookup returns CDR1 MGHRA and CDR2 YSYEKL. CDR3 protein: CASSQDRGAYNEQFF.

CDR3 residues: CASSPRRQATYEQYF. The chain recombines TRBV18 with TRBJ2-7; TCRdb's assignment of TRBD1 cannot be checked, as there is no DNA. The length of the CDR3 is 15 residues. The germline V gene encodes CDR1 KGHSH and CDR2 LQKENI.

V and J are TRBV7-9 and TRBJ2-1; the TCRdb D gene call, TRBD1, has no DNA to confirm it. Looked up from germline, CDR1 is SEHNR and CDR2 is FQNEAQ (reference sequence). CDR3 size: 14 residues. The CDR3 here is CASIDPWSYNEQFF.

The CDR3 spells CASSILLPSGDFDEQFF. The chain uses TRBV19 and TRBJ2-1; TCRdb reports TRBD1, a call that lacks DNA to check it against. The length of the CDR3 is 17 residues. Looked up from germline, CDR1 is LNHDA and CDR2 is SQIVND (reference sequence).

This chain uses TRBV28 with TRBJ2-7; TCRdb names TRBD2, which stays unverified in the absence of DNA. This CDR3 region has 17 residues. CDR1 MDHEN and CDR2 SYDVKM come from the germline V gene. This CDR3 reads CASSLYLADMSSYEQYF. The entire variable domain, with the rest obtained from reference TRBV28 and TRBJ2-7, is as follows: DVKVTQSSRYLVKRTGEKVFLECVQDMDHENMFWYRQDPGLGLRLIYFSYDVKMKEKGDIPEGYSVSREKKERFSLILESASTNQTSMYLCASSLYLADMSSYEQYFGPGTRLTVT.

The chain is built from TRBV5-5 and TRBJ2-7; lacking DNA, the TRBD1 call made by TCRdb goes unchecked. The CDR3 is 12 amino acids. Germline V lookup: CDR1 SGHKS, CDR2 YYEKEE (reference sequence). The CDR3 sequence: CASSLIGGEQYF.